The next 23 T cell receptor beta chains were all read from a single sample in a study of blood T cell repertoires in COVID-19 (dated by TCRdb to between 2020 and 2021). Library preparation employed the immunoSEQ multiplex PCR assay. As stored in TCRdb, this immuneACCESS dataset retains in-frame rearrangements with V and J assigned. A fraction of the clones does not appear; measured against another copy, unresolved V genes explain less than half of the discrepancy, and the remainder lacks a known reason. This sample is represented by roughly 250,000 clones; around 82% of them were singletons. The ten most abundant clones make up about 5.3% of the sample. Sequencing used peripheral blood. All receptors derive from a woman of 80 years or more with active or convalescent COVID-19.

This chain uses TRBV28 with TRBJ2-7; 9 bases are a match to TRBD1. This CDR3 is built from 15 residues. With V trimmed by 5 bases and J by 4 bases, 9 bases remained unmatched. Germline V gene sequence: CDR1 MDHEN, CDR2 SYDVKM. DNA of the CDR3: TGTGCCAGCAGTGATCACGGGACAGGGTCTTACGAGCAGTACTTC. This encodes CASSDHGTGSYEQYF.

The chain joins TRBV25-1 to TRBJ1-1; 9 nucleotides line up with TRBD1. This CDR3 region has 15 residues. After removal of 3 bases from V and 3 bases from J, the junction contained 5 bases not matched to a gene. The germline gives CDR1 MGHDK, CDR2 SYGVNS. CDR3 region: CASSDLRDRDTEAFF. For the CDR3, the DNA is TGTGCCAGCAGTGACCTCCGGGACAGGGACACTGAAGCTTTCTTT.

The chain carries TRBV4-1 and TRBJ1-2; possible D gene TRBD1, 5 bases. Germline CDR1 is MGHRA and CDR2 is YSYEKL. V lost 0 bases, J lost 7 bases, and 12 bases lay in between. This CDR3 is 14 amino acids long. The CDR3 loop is CASSQDWGTGGYTF. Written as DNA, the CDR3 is TGCGCCAGCAGCCAAGATTGGGGAACAGGTGGCTACACCTTC.

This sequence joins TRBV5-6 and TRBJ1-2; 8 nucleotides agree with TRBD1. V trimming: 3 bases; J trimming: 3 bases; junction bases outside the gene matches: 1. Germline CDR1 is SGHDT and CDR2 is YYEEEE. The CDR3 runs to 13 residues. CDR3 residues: CASSSDRDYGYTF. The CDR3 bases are TGTGCCAGCAGCTCGGACAGGGACTATGGCTACACCTTC.

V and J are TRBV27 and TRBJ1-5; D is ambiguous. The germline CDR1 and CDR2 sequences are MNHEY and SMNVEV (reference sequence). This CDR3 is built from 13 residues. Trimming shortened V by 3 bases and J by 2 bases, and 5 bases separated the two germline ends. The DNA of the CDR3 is TGTGCCAGCAGTTTTAGCGGCAATCAGCCCCAGCATTTT. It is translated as CASSFSGNQPQHF.

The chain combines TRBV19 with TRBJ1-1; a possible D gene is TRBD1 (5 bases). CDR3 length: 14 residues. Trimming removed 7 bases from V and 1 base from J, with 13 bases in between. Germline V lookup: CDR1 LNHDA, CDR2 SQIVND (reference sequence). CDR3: CASKLTGWNTEAFF. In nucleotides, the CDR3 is TGTGCCAGTAAACTAACAGGATGGAACACTGAAGCTTTCTTT.

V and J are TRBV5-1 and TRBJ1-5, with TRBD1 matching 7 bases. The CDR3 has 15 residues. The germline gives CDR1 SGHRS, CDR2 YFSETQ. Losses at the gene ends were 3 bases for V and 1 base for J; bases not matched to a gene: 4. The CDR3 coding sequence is TGCGCCAGCAGCTCCGAGGGGGCGAGCAATCAGCCCCAGCATTTT. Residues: CASSSEGASNQPQHF.

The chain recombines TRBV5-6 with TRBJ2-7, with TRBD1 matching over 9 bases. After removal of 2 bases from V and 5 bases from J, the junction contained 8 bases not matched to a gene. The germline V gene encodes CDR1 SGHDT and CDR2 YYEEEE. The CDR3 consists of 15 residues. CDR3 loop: CASSFPGTGFNEQYF. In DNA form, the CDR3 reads TGTGCCAGCAGCTTTCCCGGGACAGGGTTCAACGAGCAGTACTTC.

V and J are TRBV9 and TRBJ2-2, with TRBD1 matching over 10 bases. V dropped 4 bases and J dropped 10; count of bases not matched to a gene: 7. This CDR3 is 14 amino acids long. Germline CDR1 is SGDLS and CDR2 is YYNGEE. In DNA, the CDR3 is TGTGCCAGCAGCCCGGGGACAGGGGAGAAGGAGCTGTTTTTT. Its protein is CASSPGTGEKELFF.

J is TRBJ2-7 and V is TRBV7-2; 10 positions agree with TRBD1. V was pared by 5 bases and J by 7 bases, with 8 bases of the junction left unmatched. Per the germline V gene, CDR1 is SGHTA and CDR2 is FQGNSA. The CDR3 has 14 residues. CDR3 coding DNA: TGTGCCAGCAGCCCCCAGACAGGGGGCGGGGAGCAGTACTTC. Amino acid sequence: CASSPQTGGGEQYF.

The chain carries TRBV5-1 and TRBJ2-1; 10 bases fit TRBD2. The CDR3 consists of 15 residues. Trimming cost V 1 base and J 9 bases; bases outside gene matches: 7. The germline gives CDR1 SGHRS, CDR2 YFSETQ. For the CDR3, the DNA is TGCGCCAGCAGCTTGAGGGCTAGCGGGAGTTTTGAGCAGTTCTTC. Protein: CASSLRASGSFEQFF.

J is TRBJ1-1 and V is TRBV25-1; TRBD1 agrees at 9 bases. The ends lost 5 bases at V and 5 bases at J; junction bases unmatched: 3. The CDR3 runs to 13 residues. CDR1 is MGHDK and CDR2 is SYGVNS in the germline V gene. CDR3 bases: TGTGCCAGCAGTAGGGACAGGGCGACTGAAGCTTTCTTT. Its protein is CASSRDRATEAFF. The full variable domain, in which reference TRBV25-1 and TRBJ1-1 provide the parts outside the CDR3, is EADIYQTPRYLVIGTGKKITLECSQTMGHDKMYWYQQDPGMELHLIHYSYGVNSTEKGDLSSESTVSRIRTEHFPLTLESARPSHTSQYLCASSRDRATEAFFGQGTRLTVV.

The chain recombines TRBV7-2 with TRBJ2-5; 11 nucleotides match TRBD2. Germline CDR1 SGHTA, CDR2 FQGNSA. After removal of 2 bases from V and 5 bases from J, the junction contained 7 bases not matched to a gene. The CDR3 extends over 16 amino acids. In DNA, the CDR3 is TGTGCCAGCAGCTTATCGACTAGCGGGAACGGTGAGACCCAGTACTTC. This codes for CASSLSTSGNGETQYF. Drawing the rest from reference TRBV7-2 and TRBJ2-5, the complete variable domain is GAGVSQSPSNKVTEKGKDVELRCDPISGHTALYWYRQSLGQGLEFLIYFQGNSAPDKSGLPSDRFSAERTGGSVSTLTIQRTQQEDSAVYLCASSLSTSGNGETQYFGPGTRLLVL.

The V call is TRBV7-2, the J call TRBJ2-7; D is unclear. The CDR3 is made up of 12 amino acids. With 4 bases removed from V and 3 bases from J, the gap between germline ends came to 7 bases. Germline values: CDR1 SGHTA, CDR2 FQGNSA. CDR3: CASSSYLYEQYF. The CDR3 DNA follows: TGTGCCAGCAGCTCCTACCTCTACGAGCAGTACTTC.

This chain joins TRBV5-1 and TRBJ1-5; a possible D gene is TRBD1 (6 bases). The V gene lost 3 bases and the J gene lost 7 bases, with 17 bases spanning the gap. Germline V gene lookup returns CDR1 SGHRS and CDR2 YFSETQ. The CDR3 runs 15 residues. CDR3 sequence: CASSSTTGPGQPQHF. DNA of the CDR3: TGCGCCAGCAGCTCTACTACAGGGCCGGGGCAGCCCCAGCATTTT.

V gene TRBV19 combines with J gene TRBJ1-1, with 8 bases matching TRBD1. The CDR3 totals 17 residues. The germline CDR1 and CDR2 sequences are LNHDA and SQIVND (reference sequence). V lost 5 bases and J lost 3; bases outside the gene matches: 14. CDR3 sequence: CASSARGTGPGDTEAFF. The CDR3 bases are TGTGCCAGTAGTGCCCGGGGGACAGGCCCCGGGGACACTGAAGCTTTCTTT.

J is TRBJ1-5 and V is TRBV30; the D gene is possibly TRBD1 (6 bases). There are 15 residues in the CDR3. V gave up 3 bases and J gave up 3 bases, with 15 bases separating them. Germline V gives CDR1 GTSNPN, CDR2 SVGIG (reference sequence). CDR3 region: CAWSPGTTDNQPQHF. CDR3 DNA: TGTGCCTGGAGCCCCGGGACAACGGACAATCAGCCCCAGCATTTT.

The CDR3 here is CASSEGVGDGYGYTF. The CDR3 coding sequence is TGTGCCAGCAGCGAGGGGGTGGGTGATGGATATGGCTACACCTTC. The genes are TRBV9 and TRBJ1-2; TRBD1 is a possible D gene (6 bases). The germline V gene has CDR1 SGDLS and CDR2 YYNGEE. V was trimmed by 3 bases and J by 5 bases, leaving 17 bases between them. This CDR3 is built from 15 residues.

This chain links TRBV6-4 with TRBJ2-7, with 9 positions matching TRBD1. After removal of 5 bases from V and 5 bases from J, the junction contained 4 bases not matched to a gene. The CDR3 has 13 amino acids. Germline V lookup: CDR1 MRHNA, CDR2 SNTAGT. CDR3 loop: CASSTGGEDEQYF. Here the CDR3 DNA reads TGTGCCAGCAGTACAGGGGGCGAAGACGAGCAGTACTTC.

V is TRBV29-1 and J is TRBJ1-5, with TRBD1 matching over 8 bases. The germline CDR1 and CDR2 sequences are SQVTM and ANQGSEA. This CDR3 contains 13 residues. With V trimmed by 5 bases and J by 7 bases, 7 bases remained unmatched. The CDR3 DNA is TGCAGCGTTCGACAGGGGAATGAACAGCCCCAGCATTTT. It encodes CSVRQGNEQPQHF. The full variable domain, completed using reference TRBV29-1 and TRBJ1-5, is SAVISQKPSRDICQRGTSLTIQCQVDSQVTMMFWYRQQPGQSLTLIATANQGSEATYESGFVIDKFPISRPNLTFSTLTVSNMSPEDSSIYLCSVRQGNEQPQHFGDGTRLSIL.

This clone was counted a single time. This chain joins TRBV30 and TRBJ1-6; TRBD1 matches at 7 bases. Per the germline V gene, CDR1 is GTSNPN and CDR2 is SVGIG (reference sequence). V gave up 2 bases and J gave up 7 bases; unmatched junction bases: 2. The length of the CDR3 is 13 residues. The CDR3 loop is CAWSQQGNSPLHF. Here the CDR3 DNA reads TGTGCCTGGAGTCAACAGGGGAATTCACCCCTCCACTTT.

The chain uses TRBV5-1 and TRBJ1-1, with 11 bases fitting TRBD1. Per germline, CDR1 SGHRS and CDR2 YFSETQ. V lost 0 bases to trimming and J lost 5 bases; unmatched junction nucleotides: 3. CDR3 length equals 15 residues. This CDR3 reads CASSLAGQGATEAFF. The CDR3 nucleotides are TGCGCCAGCAGCTTGGCCGGACAGGGGGCGACTGAAGCTTTCTTT.

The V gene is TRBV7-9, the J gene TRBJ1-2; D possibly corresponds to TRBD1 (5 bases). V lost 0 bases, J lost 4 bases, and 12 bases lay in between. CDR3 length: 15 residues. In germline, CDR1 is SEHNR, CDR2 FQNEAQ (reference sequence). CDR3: CASSLAGARPYGYTF. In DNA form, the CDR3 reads TGTGCCAGCAGCTTAGCTGGGGCACGGCCCTATGGCTACACCTTC.